Below, 24 T cell receptor beta chains from the same sample are listed, as sequenced in a study of beta chain features in type 1 diabetes. As every portion of the isolated RNA was reverse transcribed, the sequencing read expressed TCRB transcripts. Only in-frame clones appear in the TCRdb table, and some are missing; sequencing was by immunoSEQ multiplex PCR. Of some 150,000 clones in the sample, around a tenth are singletons; the top ten hold 0.6% to 0.8%. Sequencing was carried out using central memory CD4+ T cells from blood. The receptors come from a young man in good health.

The chain recombines TRBV28 with TRBJ1-2; D gene unclear. Germline lookup yields CDR1 MDHEN and CDR2 SYDVKM. This CDR3 region has 14 residues. V was cut by 6 bases and J by 4 bases, with 15 bases left in between. DNA for the CDR3: TGTGCCAGCAGCATAGGCCCCGGGGTCTATGGCTACACCTTC. Its translation is CASSIGPGVYGYTF.

The chain is built from TRBV10-3 and TRBJ1-5, with 8 bases lining up with TRBD1. J lost 2 bases, V lost 4 bases, and 10 bases had no gene match. The CDR3 length is 17 residues. The germline CDR1 and CDR2 sequences are ENHRY and SYGVKD. The CDR3 DNA reads TGTGCCATCAGTGCGGAGGACAGGGAGTCAGGCAATCAGCCCCAGCATTTT. Its translation: CAISAEDRESGNQPQHF.

This clone was seen many times. This sequence joins TRBV6-5 and TRBJ1-1; 8 positions match TRBD1. J was trimmed by 5 bases and V by 9 bases; bases with no gene match: 8. Germline CDR1 MNHEY, CDR2 SVGAGI. CDR3 length: 13 residues. In DNA, the CDR3 is TGTGCCAGGGGAATTCGACAGGGGACTGAAGCTTTCTTT. It encodes CARGIRQGTEAFF.

The gene calls are TRBV4-1 and TRBJ1-5; 7 nucleotides align to TRBD1. With V trimmed by 3 bases and J by 4 bases, 12 bases remained unmatched. Per the germline V gene, CDR1 is MGHRA and CDR2 is YSYEKL. This CDR3 spans 17 amino acids. The CDR3 sequence: CASSQDPRQGRNQPQHF. CDR3 in DNA: TGCGCCAGCAGCCAGGATCCGCGACAGGGCAGGAATCAGCCCCAGCATTTT.

This clone was seen a handful of times. This chain uses TRBV4-3 with TRBJ2-3; TRBD2 aligns across 7 bases. Per germline, CDR1 LGHNA and CDR2 YSLEER. V was clipped by 0 bases and J by 1 base; unmatched bases: 1. This CDR3 is 15 amino acids long. CDR3 amino acids: CASSQDTSGTDTQYF. DNA for the CDR3: TGCGCCAGCAGCCAAGATACTAGCGGCACAGATACGCAGTATTTT.

This clone turned up a few times. The same CDR3 can be traced to other DNA sequences in this sample. The chain recombines TRBV11-2 with TRBJ1-2; 7 bases are a match to TRBD1. Losses at the gene ends were 5 bases for V and 3 bases for J; bases not matched to a gene: 3. This CDR3 is built from 13 residues. From germline, CDR1 is SGHAT and CDR2 FQNNGV. The CDR3 coding sequence is TGTGCCAGCAGCCCAGACAGGGACTATGGCTACACCTTC. It specifies CASSPDRDYGYTF.

This clone was found a few times. V is TRBV6-1 and J is TRBJ1-5; D unclear. V was pared by 3 bases and J by 4 bases, with 7 bases between. CDR3 length: 13 amino acids. Germline assignment: CDR1 MNHNS and CDR2 SASEGT. CDR3 DNA: TGTGCCAGCAGTGATCAACGGAATCAGCCCCAGCATTTT. Amino acids: CASSDQRNQPQHF.

Comment on this clone: At one boundary the junction diverges from the germline segment, which might be a read error. The DNA of the CDR3 is TGCGCCAGCAGCCAAGATGCGGGGTTCACAGATACGCAGTATTTT. Protein product: CASSQDAGFTDTQYF. This sequence joins TRBV5-4 and TRBJ2-3; maybe TRBD2 (6 bases). CDR3 length: 15 amino acids. Germline CDR1 and CDR2: SGHNT and YYREEE (reference sequence).

This clone has more than one count but fewer than ten. The gene calls are TRBV9 and TRBJ2-1; TRBD2 matches at 9 bases. The CDR3 length is 14 residues. V gave up 5 bases and J gave up 4 bases; unmatched junction bases: 4. CDR1 SGDLS and CDR2 YYNGEE come from the germline V gene. The CDR3 loop reads CASRIAGEYNEQFF. The DNA of the CDR3 is TGTGCCAGCAGGATAGCGGGGGAGTACAATGAGCAGTTCTTC. The entire variable domain, with the rest obtained from reference TRBV9 and TRBJ2-1, is as follows: DSGVTQTPKHLITATGQRVTLRCSPRSGDLSVYWYQQSLDQGLQFLIQYYNGEERAKGNILERFSAQQFPDLHSELNLSSLELGDSALYFCASRIAGEYNEQFFGPGTRLTVL.

V gene TRBV5-4 combines with J gene TRBJ1-6; 10 positions match TRBD1. V shed 7 bases and J 8 bases; nucleotides not matched to a gene: 9. The germline CDR1 and CDR2 sequences are SGHNT and YYREEE (reference sequence). This CDR3 spans 15 amino acids. CDR3 region: CASRKPGTGDSPLHF. The DNA for the CDR3 is TGTGCCAGCCGAAAACCCGGGACAGGGGATTCACCCCTCCACTTT.

The J gene is TRBJ1-2, the V gene TRBV6-6; 7 bases are a match to TRBD1. Germline V gene lookup returns CDR1 MNHNY and CDR2 SVGAGI (reference sequence). The CDR3 contains 13 residues. Trimming removed 6 bases from V and 8 bases from J; junction bases left unmatched: 9. The CDR3 here is CASSSGTVVGYTF. DNA of the CDR3: TGTGCCAGCAGCTCCGGGACAGTCGTCGGCTACACCTTC.

This chain links TRBV30 with TRBJ2-1; no definite D call. Per the germline V gene, CDR1 is GTSNPN and CDR2 is SVGIG (reference sequence). Trimming pared 5 bases from V and 2 bases from J, leaving 7 bases between. This CDR3 region has 12 residues. The DNA of the CDR3 is TGTGCCTGGGTCGCTACCTACAATGAGCAGTTCTTC. This sequence encodes CAWVATYNEQFF.

This clone has a count of ten or more. The chain recombines TRBV7-9 with TRBJ2-2; D might be TRBD1 (6 bases). Trimming took 3 bases from V and 4 from J, leaving 12 bases between them. CDR1 is SEHNR and CDR2 is FQNEAQ in the germline V gene (reference sequence). The CDR3 has 15 amino acids. Here the CDR3 reads CASSFRDTLTGELFF. The CDR3 DNA is TGTGCCAGCAGCTTCCGGGACACACTCACCGGGGAGCTGTTTTTT.

J is TRBJ1-3 and V is TRBV4-3; D perhaps matches TRBD1 (5 bases). The CDR3 consists of 17 residues. Per the germline V gene, CDR1 is LGHNA and CDR2 is YSLEER. V lost 2 bases and J lost 3, with 17 bases in between. This chain's CDR3 is CASSQPGGAEGGNTIYF. CDR3 in DNA: TGCGCCAGCAGCCAACCCGGCGGGGCGGAGGGTGGAAACACCATATATTTT.

This clone was seen a handful of times. The V and J genes are TRBV14 and TRBJ2-5; tentative D call: TRBD2 (6 bases). CDR1 is SGHDN and CDR2 is FVKESK in the germline V gene. This CDR3 contains 14 residues. Trimming removed 3 bases from V and 2 bases from J, with 10 bases in between. As DNA, the CDR3 is TGTGCCAGCAGCCACCTCCGGGGGCAAGAGACCCAGTACTTC. Encoded protein: CASSHLRGQETQYF.

This clone was counted only a few times. The chain has TRBV6-4 and TRBJ2-2; possible D gene TRBD2, 6 bases. The V and J ends lost 2 bases and 6 bases respectively, with 7 bases between them. Germline CDR1 and CDR2: MRHNA and SNTAGT. The CDR3 covers 13 residues. CDR3 protein: CASSDTSSGELFF. As DNA, the CDR3 is TGTGCCAGCAGTGACACTAGCTCCGGGGAGCTGTTTTTT.

This clone was counted between two and nine times. Here the CDR3 reads CASSSTGLPYNEQFF. CDR3 DNA: TGCGCCAGCAGCTCCACAGGGTTACCCTACAATGAGCAGTTCTTC. The J gene is TRBJ2-1, the V gene TRBV5-1; tentatively, D is TRBD1 (6 bases). Trimming shortened V by 3 bases and J by 2 bases, and 12 bases separated the two germline ends. The germline V gene encodes CDR1 SGHRS and CDR2 YFSETQ. The CDR3 has 15 amino acids.

The V and J genes are TRBV9 and TRBJ2-5, with 7 bases that match TRBD2. The CDR3 has 12 residues. Germline V gene lookup returns CDR1 SGDLS and CDR2 YYNGEE. J lost 10 bases, V lost 0 bases, and 3 bases had no gene match. The CDR3 nucleotides read TGTGCCAGCAGCGTAGCGGGGAGGGGCCAGTACTTC. Its protein product is CASSVAGRGQYF.

This clone appeared many times. The gene calls are TRBV30 and TRBJ2-3; 9 bases match TRBD1. The CDR3 sequence is 15 residues long. The ends lost 3 bases at V and 3 bases at J; junction bases unmatched: 7. CDR1 and CDR2 from the germline V gene are GTSNPN and SVGIG (reference sequence). CDR3 in amino acids: CAWRPGTGSTDTQYF. The DNA for the CDR3 is TGTGCCTGGAGACCCGGGACAGGGAGTACAGATACGCAGTATTTT.

This clone was seen repeatedly, ten times or more. The chain carries TRBV7-2 and TRBJ2-5; possible D gene TRBD1, 6 bases. Germline assignment: CDR1 SGHTA and CDR2 FQGNSA. The CDR3 length is 13 residues. The ends were cut back, 5 bases at V and 3 bases at J, with 10 bases in the middle. In DNA, the CDR3 is TGTGCCAGCAGCCTAAGACAGGAAGAGACCCAGTACTTC. The encoded protein is CASSLRQEETQYF.

The chain employs TRBV7-9 and TRBJ1-1; D ambiguous. The V end was cut by 8 bases, the J end by 1 base, with 11 bases between. CDR1 and CDR2 (germline): SEHNR, FQNEAQ (reference sequence). The length of the CDR3 is 13 residues. In DNA form, the CDR3 reads TGTGCCAGCGGTACACAGTCGAACACTGAAGCTTTCTTT. It encodes CASGTQSNTEAFF.

This clone was found a few times. The chain combines TRBV13 with TRBJ2-3; TRBD2 matches at 13 bases. The V gene end was trimmed by 5 bases and the J gene end by 2 bases; junction bases not matched to a gene: 19. Germline-derived CDR1 and CDR2 are PRHDT and FYEKMQ (reference sequence). This CDR3 region has 21 residues. The CDR3: CASSPPGPPGLAGQITDTQYF. CDR3 nucleotides: TGTGCCAGCAGCCCCCCCGGGCCCCCGGGACTAGCGGGGCAGATCACAGATACGCAGTATTTT.

The chain joins TRBV7-9 to TRBJ2-3, with 9 nucleotides matching TRBD1. The ends lost 6 bases at V and 5 bases at J; junction bases unmatched: 6. This CDR3 is built from 14 residues. Germline values: CDR1 SEHNR, CDR2 FQNEAQ (reference sequence). Here the CDR3 DNA reads TGTGCCAGCAGAACAGGGGGCGGTTTAGATACGCAGTATTTT. Protein: CASRTGGGLDTQYF.

This clone was picked up a small number of times. The J gene is TRBJ1-3, the V gene TRBV5-6, with 10 bases matching TRBD1. After removal of 5 bases from V and 2 bases from J, the junction contained 7 bases not matched to a gene. From germline, CDR1 is SGHDT and CDR2 YYEEEE. This CDR3 region has 16 residues. CDR3 protein: CASRYTGTGAGNTIYF. The CDR3, as DNA: TGTGCCAGCAGGTACACCGGGACAGGGGCTGGAAACACCATATATTTT.